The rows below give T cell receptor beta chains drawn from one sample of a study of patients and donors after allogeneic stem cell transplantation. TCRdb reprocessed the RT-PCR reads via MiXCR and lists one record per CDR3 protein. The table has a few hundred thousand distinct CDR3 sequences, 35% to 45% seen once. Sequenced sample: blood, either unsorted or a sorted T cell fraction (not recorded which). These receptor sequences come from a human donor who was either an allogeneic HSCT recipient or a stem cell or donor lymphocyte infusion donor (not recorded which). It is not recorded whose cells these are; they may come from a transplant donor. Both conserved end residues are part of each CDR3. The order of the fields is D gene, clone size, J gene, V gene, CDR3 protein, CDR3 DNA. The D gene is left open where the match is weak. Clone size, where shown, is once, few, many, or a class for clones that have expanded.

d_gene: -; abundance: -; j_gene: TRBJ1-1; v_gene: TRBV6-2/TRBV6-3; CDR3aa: CASKSSNTEAFF; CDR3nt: TGTGCCAGCAAGTCGAGTAACACTGAAGCTTTCTTT
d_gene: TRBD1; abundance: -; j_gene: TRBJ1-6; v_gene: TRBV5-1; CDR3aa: CASSSGTGVNSPLHF; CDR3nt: TGCGCCAGCAGCTCCGGGACAGGGGTGAATTCACCCCTCCACTTT
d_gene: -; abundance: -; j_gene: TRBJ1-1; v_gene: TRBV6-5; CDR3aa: CASSWGGANTEAFF; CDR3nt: TGTGCCAGCAGCTGGGGTGGGGCGAACACTGAAGCTTTCTTT
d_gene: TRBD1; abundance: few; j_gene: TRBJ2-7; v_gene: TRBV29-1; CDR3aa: CSVGTGWEQYF; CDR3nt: TGCAGCGTTGGGACAGGGTGGGAGCAGTACTTC
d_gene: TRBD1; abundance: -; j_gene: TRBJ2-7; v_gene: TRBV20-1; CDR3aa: CSARLLDRSYEQYF; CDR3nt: TGCAGTGCTAGACTCCTGGACAGGTCCTACGAGCAGTACTTC
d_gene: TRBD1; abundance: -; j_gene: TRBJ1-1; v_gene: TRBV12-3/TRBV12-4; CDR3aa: CASGQTGGTEAFF; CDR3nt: TGTGCCAGCGGGCAGACAGGGGGCACTGAAGCTTTCTTT
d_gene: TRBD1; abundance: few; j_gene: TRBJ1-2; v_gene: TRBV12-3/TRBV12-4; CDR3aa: CASSSLWVQGRKGYTF; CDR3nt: TGTGCCAGCAGTTCTCTATGGGTACAGGGGCGAAAGGGCTACACCTTC
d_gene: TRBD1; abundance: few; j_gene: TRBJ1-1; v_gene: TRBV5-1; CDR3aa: CASSGDRALAEAFF; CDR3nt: TGCGCCAGCAGCGGAGACAGGGCCCTAGCTGAAGCTTTCTTT
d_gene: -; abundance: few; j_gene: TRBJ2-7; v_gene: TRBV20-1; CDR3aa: CSGVRPSYEQYF; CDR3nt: TGCAGTGGGGTTAGACCTTCCTACGAGCAGTACTTC
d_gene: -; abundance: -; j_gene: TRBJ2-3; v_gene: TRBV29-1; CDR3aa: CSVRESTDTQYF; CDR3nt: TGCAGCGTTAGGGAGAGCACAGATACGCAGTATTTT
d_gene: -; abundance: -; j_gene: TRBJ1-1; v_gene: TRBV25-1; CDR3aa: CASSETGWDTEAFF; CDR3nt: TGTGCCAGCAGTGAAACAGGGTGGGACACTGAAGCTTTCTTT
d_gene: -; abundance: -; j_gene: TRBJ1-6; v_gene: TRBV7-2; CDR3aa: CASSPGPDNSPLHF; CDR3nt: TGTGCCAGCAGCCCCGGGCCCGATAATTCACCCCTCCACTTT
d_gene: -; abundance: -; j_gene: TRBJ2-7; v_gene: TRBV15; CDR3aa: CATSPRVSYEQYF; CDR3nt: TGTGCCACCAGCCCCAGGGTCTCCTACGAGCAGTACTTC
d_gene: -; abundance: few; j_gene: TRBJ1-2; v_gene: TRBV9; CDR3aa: CASSVFERAANYGYTF; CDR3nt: TGTGCCAGCAGCGTATTTGAGAGGGCGGCTAACTATGGCTACACCTTC
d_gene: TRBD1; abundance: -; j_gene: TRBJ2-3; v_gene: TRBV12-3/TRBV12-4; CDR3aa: CASSKDRGRDTQYF; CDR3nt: TGTGCCAGCAGTAAAGACAGGGGGCGGGATACGCAGTATTTT
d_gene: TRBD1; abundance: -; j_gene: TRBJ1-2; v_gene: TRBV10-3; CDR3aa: CAISWTGRNYGYTF; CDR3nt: TGTGCCATCAGTTGGACAGGGAGGAACTATGGCTACACCTTC
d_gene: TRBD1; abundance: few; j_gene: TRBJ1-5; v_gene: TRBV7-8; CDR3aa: CASSVTYRGPSQPQHF; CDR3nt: TGTGCCAGCAGCGTTACCTACAGGGGGCCTAGTCAGCCCCAGCATTTT
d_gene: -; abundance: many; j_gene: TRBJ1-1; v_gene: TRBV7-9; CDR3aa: CASSGVGYTEAFF; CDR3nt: TGTGCCAGCAGCGGAGTGGGTTACACTGAAGCTTTCTTT
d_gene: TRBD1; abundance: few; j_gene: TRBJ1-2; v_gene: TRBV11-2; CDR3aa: CASSQRQGGDGYTF; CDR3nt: TGTGCCAGCAGCCAGAGACAGGGGGGGGATGGCTACACCTTC
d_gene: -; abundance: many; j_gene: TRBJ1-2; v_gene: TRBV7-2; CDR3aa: CASSLRQGANYGYTF; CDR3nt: TGTGCCAGCAGCTTAAGGCAGGGAGCTAACTATGGCTACACCTTC
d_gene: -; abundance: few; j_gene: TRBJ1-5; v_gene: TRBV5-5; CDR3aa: CASSQAIPNQPQHF; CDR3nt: TGTGCCAGCAGCCAGGCGATTCCCAATCAGCCCCAGCATTTT
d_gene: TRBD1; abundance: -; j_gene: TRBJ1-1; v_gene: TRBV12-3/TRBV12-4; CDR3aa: CASSMGQGAVAFF; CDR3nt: TGTGCCAGCAGTATGGGACAGGGGGCAGTCGCTTTCTTT
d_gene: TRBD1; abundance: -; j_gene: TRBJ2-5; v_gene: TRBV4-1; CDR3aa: CASSRGTGRETQYF; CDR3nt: TGCGCCAGCAGCCGTGGGACAGGGAGAGAGACCCAGTACTTC
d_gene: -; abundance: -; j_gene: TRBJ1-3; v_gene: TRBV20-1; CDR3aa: CSARALSGHSGNTIYF; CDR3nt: TGCAGTGCTAGAGCCTTATCGGGGCACTCTGGAAACACCATATATTTT
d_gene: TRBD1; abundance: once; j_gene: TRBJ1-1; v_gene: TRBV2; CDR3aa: CASSEGTGWDPEAFF; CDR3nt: TGTGCCAGCAGTGAGGGGACAGGGTGGGACCCTGAAGCTTTCTTT
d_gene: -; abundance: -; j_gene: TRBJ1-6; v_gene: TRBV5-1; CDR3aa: CASSQGYSPLHF; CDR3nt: TGCGCCAGCAGCCAAGGGTATTCACCCCTCCACTTT
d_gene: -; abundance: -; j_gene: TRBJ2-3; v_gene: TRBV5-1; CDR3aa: CASSLADPDTQYF; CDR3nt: TGCGCCAGCAGCTTGGCGGACCCAGATACGCAGTATTTT
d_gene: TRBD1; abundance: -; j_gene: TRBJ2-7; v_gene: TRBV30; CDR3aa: CAWSGGGANYEQYF; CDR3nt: TGTGCCTGGAGTGGAGGGGGCGCAAACTACGAGCAGTACTTC
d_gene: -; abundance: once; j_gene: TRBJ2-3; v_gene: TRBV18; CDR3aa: CASSVHPSPTDTQYF; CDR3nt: TGTGCCAGCTCAGTACACCCATCCCCCACAGATACGCAGTATTTT
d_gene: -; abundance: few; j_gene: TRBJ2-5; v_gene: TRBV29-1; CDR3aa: CSVSKGRGETQYF; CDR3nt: TGCAGCGTTTCGAAGGGGCGCGGGGAGACCCAGTACTTC
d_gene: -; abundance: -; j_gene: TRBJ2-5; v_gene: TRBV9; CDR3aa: CASSVDRRQETQYF; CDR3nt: TGTGCCAGCAGCGTAGACCGCCGTCAAGAGACCCAGTACTTC
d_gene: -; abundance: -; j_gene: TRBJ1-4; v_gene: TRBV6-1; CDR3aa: CASSGPGTTNEKLFF; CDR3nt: TGTGCCAGCAGTGGTCCAGGGACAACTAATGAAAAACTGTTTTTT
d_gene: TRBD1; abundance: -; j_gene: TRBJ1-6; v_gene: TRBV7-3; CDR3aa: CASSSRQGEPLHF; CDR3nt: TGTGCCAGCAGCTCCAGACAGGGCGAACCCCTCCACTTT
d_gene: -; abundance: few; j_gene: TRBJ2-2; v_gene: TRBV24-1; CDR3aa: CATSDSRDSNTGELFF; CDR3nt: TGTGCCACCAGTGACTCCCGGGACTCCAACACCGGGGAGCTGTTTTTT
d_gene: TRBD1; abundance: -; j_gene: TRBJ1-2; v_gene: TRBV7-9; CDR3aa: CASTTGNNYGYTF; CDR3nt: TGTGCCAGCACGACAGGGAATAACTATGGCTACACCTTC
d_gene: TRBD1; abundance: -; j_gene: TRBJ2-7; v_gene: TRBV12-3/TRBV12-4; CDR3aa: CASSLADRASYEQYF; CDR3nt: TGTGCCAGCAGTTTAGCGGACAGGGCGTCCTACGAGCAGTACTTC
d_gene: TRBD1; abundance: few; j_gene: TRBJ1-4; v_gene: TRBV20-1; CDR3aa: CSAREGAMGEKLFF; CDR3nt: TGCAGTGCTAGGGAGGGGGCGATGGGAGAAAAACTGTTTTTT
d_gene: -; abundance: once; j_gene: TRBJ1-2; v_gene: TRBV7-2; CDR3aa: CASSLAGTGYGHTF; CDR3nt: TGTGCCAGCAGCTTAGCGGGGACGGGCTATGGCCACACCTTC
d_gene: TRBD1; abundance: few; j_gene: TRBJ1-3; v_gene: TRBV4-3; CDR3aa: CASSRGQGASGNTIYF; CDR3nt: TGCGCCAGCAGCCGGGGACAGGGGGCTTCAGGAAACACCATATATTTT
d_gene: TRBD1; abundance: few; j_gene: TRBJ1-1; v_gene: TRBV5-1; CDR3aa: CASSFSGQASEAFF; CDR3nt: TGCGCCAGCAGCTTTTCCGGACAGGCGTCTGAAGCTTTCTTT
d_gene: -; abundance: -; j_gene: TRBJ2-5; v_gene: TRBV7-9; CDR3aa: CASSLVGYEGETQYF; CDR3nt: TGTGCCAGCAGCTTAGTGGGATATGAGGGAGAGACCCAGTACTTC